This T cell receptor beta chain emerged from a study of T cell responses to AZD1222 COVID-19 vaccine. The assay was immunoSEQ multiplex PCR, and TCRdb's table has in-frame clones only and misses some. The sample gives more than 95,000 clones, 85% to 90% of which show up once; 35% to 45% is in the top ten. Recipients boosted at about 4 weeks or about 12 weeks are pooled. This clone came up a few times. V was pared by 9 bases and J by 3 bases, with 7 bases of the junction left unmatched. Per germline, CDR1 KGHDR and CDR2 SFDVKD. This CDR3 comprises 14 residues. The sequenced sample was peripheral blood, obtained 28 days after the second AZD1222 dose. V is TRBV24-1 and J is TRBJ2-7; the match to TRBD1 covers 10 bases. The sequence was collected from an adult who received the AZD1222 COVID-19 vaccine. CDR3 coding DNA: TGTGCCACCCCTCACCGGGACAGGGGCTACGAGCAGTACTTC. It is translated as CATPHRDRGYEQYF.